The TCR beta chain under discussion was sequenced for a study of blood T cell repertoires in COVID-19. Sequencing used immunoSEQ multiplex PCR; TCRdb keeps in-frame clones, though not all of them. The profile shows 35,000 to 45,000 clones, about 90% of them singletons. The CDR3 runs 15 residues. Germline CDR1 is MDHEN and CDR2 is SYDVKM. V dropped 3 bases and J dropped 4 bases, with 13 bases sitting between them. The rearrangement uses TRBV28 and TRBJ1-5, with D unresolved. The receptor was isolated from a human donor in a cohort sampled during active COVID-19. The sample taken for sequencing was peripheral blood. CDR3 region: CASSLGGIRNQPQHF. Here the CDR3 DNA reads TGTGCCAGCAGTTTGGGAGGGATCCGTAATCAGCCCCAGCATTTT.